The subject of this entry is one TCR beta chain. The sample is drawn from a study of blood T cell repertoires in COVID-19. Study as a whole: Material from acute and convalescent COVID-19 was sourced from the United States, Italy and Spain. T cells, B-cell-depleted T cells, or PBMCs provided the cDNA or gDNA that served as material.

Only in-frame clones appear in the TCRdb table, and some are missing; sequencing was by immunoSEQ multiplex PCR. This table has a few hundred thousand clones, 84% appearing once. Enrollees, roughly 18 to 95 years old, lived in 24 US areas. What the recovered Cohort 3 donors had was two negative PCRs, clearance, or symptom resolution. This CDR3 has 16 amino acids. Germline loops: CDR1 LNHNV, CDR2 YYDKDF (reference sequence). V was clipped by 1 base and J by 0 bases, with 11 bases between them. The genes are TRBV15 and TRBJ2-3; no definite D call. The sequence came from a man aged 50-60 years who had recovered from COVID-19. Input material: PBMCs or T cells enriched from blood (not recorded which). The CDR3, as DNA: TGTGCCACCAGCAGAGGATTGCAAACAAGCACAGATACGCAGTATTTT. It yields the protein CATSRGLQTSTDTQYF. The full variable domain, with the rest looked up from reference TRBV15 and TRBJ2-3, is DAMVIQNPRYQVTQFGKPVTLSCSQTLNHNVMYWYQQKSSQAPKLLFHYYDKDFNNEADTPDNFQSRRPNTSFCFLDIRSPGLGDTAMYLCATSRGLQTSTDTQYFGPGTRLTVL.